One and the same sample provided the 8 T cell receptor beta chains below, sequenced in a study of shared clonotypes between healthy human individuals. The repertoire was sequenced with immunoSEQ multiplex PCR; TCRdb's copy has only in-frame clones and lacks some. Of millions of clones listed, approximately 94% are singletons. CD45RO-negative CD8 cells positively selected for CCR7 made up the naive population, which excluded terminally differentiated effector memory CD45RA+ cells. The sample taken for sequencing was naive CD8+ T cells sorted from blood. These receptors were taken from a man aged 18 to 29 in good health.

The V call is TRBV11-2, the J call TRBJ2-7, with TRBD2 identical over 14 bases. The CDR3 is made up of 16 amino acids. V lost 4 bases to trimming and J lost 2 bases; unmatched junction nucleotides: 4. CDR1 is SGHAT, CDR2 FQNNGV, per germline. The CDR3 spells CASSSRLAGGTYEQYF. Written as DNA, the CDR3 is TGTGCCAGCAGCTCCCGACTAGCGGGAGGGACCTACGAGCAGTACTTC.

The chain couples TRBV9 to TRBJ2-3; the D is unclear. Germline V lookup: CDR1 SGDLS, CDR2 YYNGEE. V was shortened by 3 bases and J by 6 bases, with 14 bases between the two germline ends. The CDR3 has 14 residues. This chain's CDR3 is CASSADGPRDTQYF. DNA for the CDR3: TGTGCCAGCAGCGCAGATGGGCCAAGGGATACGCAGTATTTT.

The chain recombines TRBV11-2 with TRBJ1-2; the D gene is possibly TRBD1 (5 bases). Germline assignment: CDR1 SGHAT and CDR2 FQNNGV. The CDR3 consists of 13 residues. Between the trimmed V and J ends, which lost 3 bases and 3 bases, there was a span of 8 bases. CDR3 region: CASSFGDHYGYTF. In nucleotides, the CDR3 is TGTGCCAGCAGCTTCGGGGACCACTATGGCTACACCTTC.

With regard to this clone: This sample also contains other DNA sequences that code for the same CDR3. The chain links TRBV14 to TRBJ2-7; 7 positions match TRBD1. Trimming cost V 1 base and J 4 bases; bases outside gene matches: 7. The V gene's germline CDR1 is SGHDN and CDR2 FVKESK. The CDR3 consists of 15 residues. The chain's CDR3 is CASSQGLGRGYEQYF. CDR3 DNA sequence: TGTGCCAGCAGCCAAGGGCTCGGCAGGGGGTACGAGCAGTACTTC.

V and J are TRBV30 and TRBJ1-1, with D possibly being TRBD1 (5 bases). Looked up from germline, CDR1 is GTSNPN and CDR2 is SVGIG (reference sequence). V lost 8 bases, J lost 2 bases, and 12 bases lay in between. This CDR3 is 12 amino acids long. DNA for the CDR3: TGTGCCACCATGACAGCAAACACTGAAGCTTTCTTT. Protein sequence: CATMTANTEAFF.

This chain links TRBV7-9 with TRBJ2-5, with 8 positions matching TRBD1. Germline trimming cut 2 bases from V and 5 bases from J; bases unmatched to any gene: 7. Germline loops: CDR1 SEHNR, CDR2 FQNEAQ (reference sequence). The CDR3 is 15 amino acids. CDR3 protein: CASSLPAGGRETQYF. CDR3 nucleotides: TGTGCCAGCAGCTTACCGGCAGGGGGCCGGGAGACCCAGTACTTC.

The chain is built from TRBV10-2 and TRBJ2-1; unclear D gene. The germline V and J ends were trimmed by 4 bases and 1 base, with 5 bases remaining between them. In germline, CDR1 is WSHSY, CDR2 SAAADI. The CDR3 is 13 residues long. CDR3 region: CASSAVSYNEQFF. The CDR3 nucleotides are TGCGCCAGCAGTGCCGTTTCCTACAATGAGCAGTTCTTC.

The chain has TRBV29-1 and TRBJ2-7, with TRBD1 as a possible D gene (6 bases). Germline-derived CDR1 and CDR2 are SQVTM and ANQGSEA. Trimming took 4 bases from V and 3 from J, leaving 13 bases between them. The CDR3 contains 13 residues. This chain's CDR3 is CSVARDTFYEQYF. CDR3 coding DNA: TGCAGCGTTGCTAGGGACACTTTCTACGAGCAGTACTTC.